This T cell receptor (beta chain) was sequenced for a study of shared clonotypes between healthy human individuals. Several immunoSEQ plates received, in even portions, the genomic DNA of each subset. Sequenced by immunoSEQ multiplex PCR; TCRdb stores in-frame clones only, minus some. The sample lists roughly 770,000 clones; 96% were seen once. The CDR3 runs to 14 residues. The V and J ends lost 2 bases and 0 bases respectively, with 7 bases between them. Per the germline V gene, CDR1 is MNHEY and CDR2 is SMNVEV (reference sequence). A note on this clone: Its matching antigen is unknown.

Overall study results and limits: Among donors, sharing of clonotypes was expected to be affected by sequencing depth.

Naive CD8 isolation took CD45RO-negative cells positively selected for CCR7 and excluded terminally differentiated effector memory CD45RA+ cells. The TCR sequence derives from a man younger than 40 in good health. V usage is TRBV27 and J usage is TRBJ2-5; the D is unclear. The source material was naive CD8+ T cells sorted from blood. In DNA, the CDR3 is TGTGCCAGCAGTTTAAGGCAGGACCAAGAGACCCAGTACTTC. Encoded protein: CASSLRQDQETQYF.